The 8 T cell receptor beta chains reported below all come from one sample, sequenced in a study of T cell responses to AZD1222 COVID-19 vaccine. The assay was immunoSEQ multiplex PCR, and TCRdb's table has in-frame clones only and misses some. The sample carries under 150,000 clones, around nine tenths recorded once. Sequencing used peripheral blood, obtained on day 0 of AZD1222 vaccination. The receptors stem from an adult in good health.

The CDR3 sequence is CASSFHDGEQYF. CDR3 sequence (DNA): TGTGCCAGCAGCTTTCATGACGGCGAGCAGTACTTC. J is TRBJ2-7 and V is TRBV11-2; D not resolved. The CDR3 consists of 12 residues. V dropped 3 bases and J dropped 6 bases, with 9 bases sitting between them. Per germline, CDR1 SGHAT and CDR2 FQNNGV.

The chain's CDR3 is CASMVVTNYGYTF. The CDR3 DNA sequence: TGTGCCAGCATGGTAGTCACTAACTATGGCTACACCTTC. This chain links TRBV6-5 with TRBJ1-2; no definite D call. Per germline, CDR1 MNHEY and CDR2 SVGAGI. The CDR3 runs to 13 residues. Trimming shortened V by 7 bases and J by 0 bases, and 9 bases separated the two germline ends.

This chain joins TRBV6-4 and TRBJ2-1; D perhaps matches TRBD1 (6 bases). Trimming stripped 4 bases from V and 0 bases from J, with 10 bases between. The CDR3 is 15 amino acids. CDR1 is MRHNA, CDR2 SNTAGT, per germline. This CDR3 is CASSVTGNSYNEQFF. CDR3 nucleotide sequence: TGTGCCAGCAGTGTGACAGGCAACTCCTACAATGAGCAGTTCTTC.

The genes are TRBV16 and TRBJ1-4, with D possibly being TRBD1 (6 bases). Trimming left V 4 bases short and J 1 base short, with 7 bases between. This CDR3 has 14 residues. Germline V lookup: CDR1 KGHSY, CDR2 FQNENV. DNA of the CDR3: TGTGCCAGCAGCCCGGGACAAACTAATGAAAAACTGTTTTTT. It codes for CASSPGQTNEKLFF. Combining the CDR3 with reference TRBV16 and TRBJ1-4 gives the whole variable domain GEEVAQTPKHLVRGEGQKAKLYCAPIKGHSYVFWYQQVLKNEFKFLISFQNENVFDETGMPKERFSAKCLPNSPCSLEIQATKLEDSAVYFCASSPGQTNEKLFFGSGTQLSVL.

The J gene is TRBJ1-2, the V gene TRBV7-2, with D perhaps TRBD1 (5 bases). This CDR3 comprises 16 residues. Germline assignment: CDR1 SGHTA and CDR2 FQGNSA. V was trimmed by 4 bases and J by 5 bases, leaving 20 bases between them. CDR3 amino acids: CASSSEFNVGEYGYTF. CDR3 bases: TGTGCCAGCAGCTCAGAATTCAATGTGGGGGAGTATGGCTACACCTTC. Based on the CDR3 plus reference TRBV7-2 and TRBJ1-2, the full variable domain is GAGVSQSPSNKVTEKGKDVELRCDPISGHTALYWYRQSLGQGLEFLIYFQGNSAPDKSGLPSDRFSAERTGGSVSTLTIQRTQQEDSAVYLCASSSEFNVGEYGYTFGSGTRLTVV.

This chain joins TRBV28 and TRBJ1-2, with 9 bases aligning to TRBD1. V shed 8 bases, J shed 2 bases, and the junction held 3 bases outside the gene matches. CDR1 MDHEN and CDR2 SYDVKM come from the germline V gene. The CDR3 runs to 13 residues. CDR3 DNA sequence: TGTGCCAGCGTCGGACAGGGGAACTATGGCTACACCTTC. Protein sequence: CASVGQGNYGYTF.

This chain joins TRBV3-1 (or the pseudogene TRBV3-2) and TRBJ1-5; D remains unclear. Germline values: CDR1 LGHDT, CDR2 YNNKEL (reference sequence). This CDR3 has 16 amino acids. Trimming stripped 3 bases from V and 0 bases from J, with 12 bases between. CDR3 in DNA: TGTGCCAGCAGCCATGGGAACGAACCTAGCAATCAGCCCCAGCATTTT. Translating it yields CASSHGNEPSNQPQHF.

This chain connects TRBV28 to TRBJ1-6; the D is unclear. The CDR3 has 15 residues. The germline V gene has CDR1 MDHEN and CDR2 SYDVKM. Deletions cut 1 base from V and 8 bases from J, with 12 bases between. CDR3 protein: CASSLLGLDHSPLHF. The CDR3 nucleotides read TGTGCCAGCAGTTTATTGGGGTTGGATCATTCACCCCTCCACTTT.